This T cell receptor beta chain emerged from a study of early T cells in non-severe SARS-CoV-2 infection. TCRdb processed the 5' RACE reads anew with MiXCR; each CDR3 protein has one entry. The top ten clones hold 6.5% to 8% of a sample with roughly 110,000 distinct CDR3 sequences, around 10% of them seen once. In germline, CDR1 is MNHEY, CDR2 SVGEGT. The CDR3 consists of 12 residues. Trimming pared 2 bases from V and 8 bases from J, leaving 9 bases between. The chain has TRBV6-2 or TRBV6-3 and TRBJ1-2; D gene ambiguous. The TCR sequence derives from an adult who was a healthcare worker with PCR-confirmed SARS-CoV-2 infection or an uninfected control (not recorded which). Specimen: whole blood. The CDR3 reads CASSYQVYGYTF. The CDR3 DNA is TGTGCCAGCAGTTACCAGGTCTACGGCTACACCTTC.